Here is one T cell receptor (beta chain) with its context. The table came from immunoSEQ multiplex PCR; TCRdb's copy has only in-frame clones and leaves some out. Among 200,000 or so clones listed, around 80% were seen once. The data derive from a study of blood T cell repertoires in COVID-19. Study summary: Italy, Spain and the United States were the sources of the convalescent and acute COVID-19 samples. T cells, B-cell-depleted T cells, or PBMCs supplied cDNA or gDNA.

The sequencing sample was made of peripheral blood. The receptor comes from a man aged 25 to 40 with active or convalescent COVID-19.

The CDR3, as DNA: TGTGCCAGCAGCGGCCGCGGGGGGGCCGAGACCCAGTACTTC. This translates into CASSGRGGAETQYF. The V gene is TRBV3-1 (or the pseudogene TRBV3-2), the J gene TRBJ2-5; TRBD2 aligns across 9 bases. The CDR3 runs 14 residues. Germline-derived CDR1 and CDR2 are LGHDT and YNNKEL (reference sequence). Trimming removed 5 bases from V and 5 bases from J; junction bases left unmatched: 6.